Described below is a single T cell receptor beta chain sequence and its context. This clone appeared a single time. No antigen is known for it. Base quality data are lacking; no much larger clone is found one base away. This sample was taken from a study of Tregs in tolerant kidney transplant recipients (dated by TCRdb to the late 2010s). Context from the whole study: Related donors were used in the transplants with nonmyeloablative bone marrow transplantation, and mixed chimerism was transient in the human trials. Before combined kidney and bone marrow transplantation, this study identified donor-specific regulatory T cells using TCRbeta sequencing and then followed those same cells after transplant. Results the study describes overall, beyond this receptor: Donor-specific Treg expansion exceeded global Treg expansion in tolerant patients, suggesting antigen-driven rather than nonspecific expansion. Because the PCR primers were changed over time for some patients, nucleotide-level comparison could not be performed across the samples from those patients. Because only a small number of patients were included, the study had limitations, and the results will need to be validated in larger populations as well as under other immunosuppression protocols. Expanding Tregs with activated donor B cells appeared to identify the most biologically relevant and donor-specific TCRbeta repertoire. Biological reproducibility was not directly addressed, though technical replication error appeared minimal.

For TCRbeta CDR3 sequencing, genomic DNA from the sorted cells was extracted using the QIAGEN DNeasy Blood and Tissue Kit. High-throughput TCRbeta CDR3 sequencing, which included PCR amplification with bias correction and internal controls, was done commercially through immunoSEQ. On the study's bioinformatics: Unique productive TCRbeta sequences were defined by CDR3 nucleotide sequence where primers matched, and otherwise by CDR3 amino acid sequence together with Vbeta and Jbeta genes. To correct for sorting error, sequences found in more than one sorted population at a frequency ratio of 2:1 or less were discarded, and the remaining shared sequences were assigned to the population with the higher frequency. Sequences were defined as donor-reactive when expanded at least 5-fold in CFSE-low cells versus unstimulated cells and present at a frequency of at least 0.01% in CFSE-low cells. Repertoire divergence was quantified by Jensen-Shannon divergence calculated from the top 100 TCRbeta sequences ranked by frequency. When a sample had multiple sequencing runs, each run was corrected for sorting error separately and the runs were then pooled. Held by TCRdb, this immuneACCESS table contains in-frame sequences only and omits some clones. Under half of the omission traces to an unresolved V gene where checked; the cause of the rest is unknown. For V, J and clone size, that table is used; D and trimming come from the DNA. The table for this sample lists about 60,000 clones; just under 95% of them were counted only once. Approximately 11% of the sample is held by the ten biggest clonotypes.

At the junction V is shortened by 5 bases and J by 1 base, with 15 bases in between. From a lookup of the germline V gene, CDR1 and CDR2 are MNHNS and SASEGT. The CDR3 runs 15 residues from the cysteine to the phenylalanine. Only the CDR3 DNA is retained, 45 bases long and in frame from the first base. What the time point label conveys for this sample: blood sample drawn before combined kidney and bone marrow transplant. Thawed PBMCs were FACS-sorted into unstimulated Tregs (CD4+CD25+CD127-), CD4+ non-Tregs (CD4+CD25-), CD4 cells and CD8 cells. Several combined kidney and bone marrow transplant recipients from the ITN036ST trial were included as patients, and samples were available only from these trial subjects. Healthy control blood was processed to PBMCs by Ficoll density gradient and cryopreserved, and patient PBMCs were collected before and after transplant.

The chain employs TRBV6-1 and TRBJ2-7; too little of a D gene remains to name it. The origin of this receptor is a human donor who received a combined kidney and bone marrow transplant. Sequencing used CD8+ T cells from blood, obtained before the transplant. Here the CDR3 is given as CASSSTAGTSYEQYF. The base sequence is TGTGCCAGCAGTTCTACGGCAGGAACGTCCTACGAGCAGTACTTC.